These T cell receptor beta chains were read from a single sample in a study of cytomegalovirus exposure and HLA in healthy donors. Libraries were prepared by immunoSEQ multiplex PCR; TCRdb keeps only in-frame clonotypes and omits some of them. The table lists about 150,000 clones, approximately 80% of them singletons. Sequencing was done on a sample of PBMCs. These receptors originate from a young man in good health and CMV-seropositive. The CDR3 runs from the conserved cysteine through the conserved F or W. Each record gives: V gene, J gene, clone size, D gene, CDR3 DNA, CDR3 protein. A D gene is named only where the DNA matches it firmly. The size entry is marked missing in some rows and otherwise reads once, few, many or a size class.

TRBV6-5	TRBJ1-1	few	.	TGTGCCAGCAGGGGGGGGAAAGGAACTGAAGCTTTCTTT	CASRGGKGTEAFF
TRBV28	TRBJ1-1	.	.	TGTGCCAGCAGGACGACAGGAATTTTGAACACTGAAGCTTTCTTT	CASRTTGILNTEAFF
TRBV7-9	TRBJ1-1	.	TRBD1	TGTGCCAGCAGCCGAAAGGGGGCGAACACTGAAGCTTTCTTT	CASSRKGANTEAFF
TRBV30	TRBJ1-5	few	TRBD1	TGTGCCTGGAGTGTAGGGTCGCTGACAGGGGTGCCCCCAATTCAGCCCCAGCATTTT	CAWSVGSLTGVPPIQPQHF
TRBV18	TRBJ2-7	once	TRBD2	TGTGCCAGCTCACCCCAACTAGCGGGAGTACTCGAGCAGTACTTC	CASSPQLAGVLEQYF
TRBV15	TRBJ2-4	.	.	TGTGCCACCAGCAGAGATATTGGCCTTACGCAAAACATTCAGTACTTC	CATSRDIGLTQNIQYF
TRBV14	TRBJ1-1	.	TRBD1	TGTGCCAGCAGCGCCTCCGGGACAGGAGGACGCATGGCTTTCTTT	CASSASGTGGRMAFF
TRBV5-4	TRBJ2-3	.	TRBD1	TGTGCCAGCAGCCCGGTAGTGACAGGGGGCCCAGATACGCAGTATTTT	CASSPVVTGGPDTQYF
TRBV28	TRBJ1-3	few	TRBD1	TGTGCCAGCAGTACCCCTGGGACAGGTGGAAACACCATATATTTT	CASSTPGTGGNTIYF
TRBV5-6	TRBJ2-2	.	TRBD2	TGTGCCAGCAGCTCACCGGGACTAGCGGGAGACGCCACCGGGGAGCTGTTTTTT	CASSSPGLAGDATGELFF
TRBV6-5	TRBJ2-1	.	.	TGTGCCAGCAGTTACCTCGATGAGCAGTTCTTC	CASSYLDEQFF
TRBV13	TRBJ2-7	.	.	TGTGCCAGCAGCCAGGACAGTTCCGAGCAGTACTTC	CASSQDSSEQYF
TRBV7-3	TRBJ2-1	.	TRBD1	TGTGCCAGCAGCTTAAGGGGCAGGGGGCCTCTCAATGAGCAGTTCTTC	CASSLRGRGPLNEQFF
TRBV9	TRBJ2-1	.	.	TGTGCCAGCAGCGAGGTCGGCCGGGGGAGCAATGAGCAGTTCTTC	CASSEVGRGSNEQFF
TRBV15	TRBJ2-3	.	TRBD1	TGTGCCACCAGCCGAGAAGACAGGGGCGGCACAGATACGCAGTATTTT	CATSREDRGGTDTQYF
TRBV6-1	TRBJ1-2	.	.	TGTGCCAGCAGCCCGACAGGCAACTATGGCTACACCTTC	CASSPTGNYGYTF
TRBV18	TRBJ2-7	.	TRBD1	TGTGCCAGCTCACTCGGACAGGGGGCGAGGGAGCAGTACTTC	CASSLGQGAREQYF
TRBV7-2	TRBJ2-2	once	.	TGTGCCAGCAGCATCGGGGGTCCGAACACCGGGGAGCTGTTTTTT	CASSIGGPNTGELFF
TRBV29-1	TRBJ2-5	few	.	TGCAGCGTACGCGCGGCCCAAGAGACCCAGTACTTC	CSVRAAQETQYF
TRBV28	TRBJ1-2	.	.	TGTGCCAGCAGGGAGAGAGCTAACTATGGCTACACCTTC	CASRERANYGYTF
TRBV18	TRBJ1-1	few	.	TGTGCCAGCTCACTTGGGACTGGCAACACTGAAGCTTTCTTT	CASSLGTGNTEAFF
TRBV4-2	TRBJ1-4	.	TRBD1	TGTGCCAGCAGCCAAGAAGCTATCCAGGGGGAAAATGAAAAACTGTTTTTT	CASSQEAIQGENEKLFF
TRBV30	TRBJ2-2	.	TRBD2	TGTGCCTGGGACGCGGGGGGCGGCGGGGCCGGGGAGCTGTTTTTT	CAWDAGGGGAGELFF
TRBV6-1	TRBJ1-5	.	.	TGTGCCAGCAGTGCGGACAGATATAGCAATCAGCCCCAGCATTTT	CASSADRYSNQPQHF
TRBV6-5	TRBJ2-7	.	TRBD1	TGTGCCAGCAGGGCTACAGGGGACGAGCAGTACTTC	CASRATGDEQYF
TRBV7-2	TRBJ2-3	.	TRBD1	TGTGCCAGCAGCTGGACAGGGACAGATACGCAGTATTTT	CASSWTGTDTQYF
TRBV19	TRBJ2-5	few	.	TGTGCCAGTAGTATCCGGGAACAAGAGACCCAGTACTTC	CASSIREQETQYF